What follows are 22 T cell receptor beta chains derived from one specimen sequenced in a study of T-cell reconstitution after alpha-beta-depleted transplantation in children. TCRbeta library preparation incorporated unique molecular identifiers. TCRdb re-derived calls from the PCR reads in MiXCR, one entry per CDR3 protein. The data contain approximately 210,000 distinct CDR3 sequences, more than 14% of them seen just once; the ten biggest clones take up roughly 13%. The sample consisted of PBMCs from the stem cell graft donor, taken from the stem cell graft. All receptors come from a human donor who donated a stem cell graft to a child with acute lymphoblastic leukemia.

This clonotype was observed many times. This chain links TRBV20-1 with TRBJ1-1; perhaps TRBD1 as D (5 bases). Germline values: CDR1 DFQATT, CDR2 SNEGSKA (reference sequence). The CDR3 spans 12 residues. V lost 5 bases, J lost 11 bases, and 18 bases lay in between. The CDR3 DNA sequence: TGCAGTGCTGATCAGAGGGGAGTATTCGCTTTCTTT. Its protein is CSADQRGVFAFF.

This clonotype was counted many times. The V call is TRBV19, the J call TRBJ2-3, with 8 bases fitting TRBD2. The V gene end was trimmed by 6 bases and the J gene end by 3 bases; junction bases not matched to a gene: 2. CDR3 length: 13 residues. Germline CDR1 reads LNHDA; CDR2 reads SQIVND (reference sequence). The CDR3 nucleotides are TGTGCCAGTAGGAGCGGGAGTACAGATACGCAGTATTTT. It codes for CASRSGSTDTQYF. Supplemented by reference TRBV19 and TRBJ2-3, the full variable domain reads DGGITQSPKYLFRKEGQNVTLSCEQNLNHDAMYWYRQDPGQGLRLIYYSQIVNDFQKGDIAEGYSVSREKKESFPLTVTSAQKNPTAFYLCASRSGSTDTQYFGPGTRLTVL.

Points on this clonotype: With a much larger clone just one base away, this may be a read error. The rearrangement links TRBV20-1 to TRBJ1-4; the D is unclear. This CDR3 has 15 amino acids. The germline V gene has CDR1 DFQATT and CDR2 SNEGSKA (reference sequence). CDR3 in amino acids: CSARPADGTNETLFF. CDR3 bases: TGCAGTGCTAGACCAGCGGACGGAACTAATGAAACACTGTTTTTT.

This clonotype was counted ten times or more. The V gene is TRBV29-1, the J gene TRBJ2-1, with 7 bases lining up with TRBD2. The V and J ends lost 4 bases and 15 bases, in that order; junction bases with no gene match: 12. Germline loops: CDR1 SQVTM, CDR2 ANQGSEA. The CDR3 sequence is 12 residues long. CDR3 coding DNA: TGCAGCGTTGTAATTCCGCGGGAGAGGCCGTTCTTC. Protein: CSVVIPRERPFF.

This clonotype was seen repeatedly, ten times or more. CDR3: CSVDRSGTDTQYF. The DNA of the CDR3 is TGCAGCGTTGATCGTTCAGGCACAGATACGCAGTATTTT. The chain is built from TRBV29-1 and TRBJ2-3; D remains ambiguous. The germline V gene has CDR1 SQVTM and CDR2 ANQGSEA. With 3 bases removed from V and 1 base from J, the gap between germline ends came to 8 bases. The CDR3 is made up of 13 amino acids.

This clonotype was detected only a few times. This chain connects TRBV20-1 to TRBJ2-3; a weak D match, TRBD2 (6 bases). With 6 bases removed from V and 6 bases from J, the gap between germline ends came to 16 bases. This CDR3 region has 13 residues. The germline gives CDR1 DFQATT, CDR2 SNEGSKA (reference sequence). CDR3 nucleotides: TGCAGTGCCAGAAGACTAGGCGGGGATACGCAGTATTTT. Protein product: CSARRLGGDTQYF.

Many counts were recorded for this clonotype. The chain couples TRBV20-1 to TRBJ2-3; 8 bases agree with TRBD2. CDR1 is DFQATT, CDR2 SNEGSKA, per germline (reference sequence). V was pared by 3 bases and J by 2 bases, with 4 bases of the junction left unmatched. The CDR3 is 14 amino acids. This CDR3 is CSASGRASTDTQYF. DNA for the CDR3: TGCAGTGCTAGCGGGAGGGCCTCCACAGATACGCAGTATTTT.

This clonotype came up once. The chain employs TRBV19 and TRBJ2-7; the match to TRBD2 covers 7 bases. The CDR3 contains 15 residues. Germline V gene lookup returns CDR1 LNHDA and CDR2 SQIVND (reference sequence). The V gene end was trimmed by 3 bases and the J gene end by 6 bases; junction bases not matched to a gene: 11. The CDR3 here is CASSIGAGVDGEQYF. The CDR3 DNA follows: TGTGCCAGTAGTATCGGCGCGGGAGTGGATGGCGAGCAGTACTTC. The full variable domain, with the rest looked up from reference TRBV19 and TRBJ2-7, is DGGITQSPKYLFRKEGQNVTLSCEQNLNHDAMYWYRQDPGQGLRLIYYSQIVNDFQKGDIAEGYSVSREKKESFPLTVTSAQKNPTAFYLCASSIGAGVDGEQYFGPGTRLTVT.

This clonotype was picked up many times. The chain couples TRBV7-9 to TRBJ2-1, with D perhaps matching TRBD2 (5 bases). Germline V gives CDR1 SEHNR, CDR2 FQNEAQ (reference sequence). V was pared by 7 bases and J by 0 bases, with 13 bases between. The CDR3 length is 15 residues. The CDR3 sequence: CASTKDSSSYNEQFF. CDR3 bases: TGTGCCAGCACCAAGGACTCGAGCTCCTACAATGAGCAGTTCTTC.

This clonotype was counted at least ten times. The V and J genes are TRBV20-1 and TRBJ2-5; 9 positions agree with TRBD2. This CDR3 spans 15 amino acids. The germline gives CDR1 DFQATT, CDR2 SNEGSKA (reference sequence). V was pared by 5 bases and J by 5 bases, with 12 bases of the junction left unmatched. CDR3 bases: TGCAGTGCTGCAGCATCATTAGCGGGAGTGGAGACCCAGTACTTC. It translates to CSAAASLAGVETQYF.

On this clonotype itself: A much more abundant neighbour one base away suggests this may be a read error. The rearrangement uses TRBV4-1 and TRBJ1-5, with D uncertain. This CDR3 is 16 amino acids long. CDR1 is MGHRA and CDR2 is YSYEKL in the germline V gene. Here the CDR3 DNA reads TGCGCCAGCAGCCAAGGAGGGTTAGGAAGCAATCAGACCCAGCATTTT. Translating it yields CASSQGGLGSNQTQHF.

This clonotype was recorded many times. The chain uses TRBV29-1 and TRBJ2-1; no firm D call. From germline, CDR1 is SQVTM and CDR2 ANQGSEA. V was shortened by 4 bases and J by 5 bases, with 9 bases between the two germline ends. CDR3 length equals 12 residues. The CDR3 DNA is TGCAGCGTTGTCGGACGGAACAATGAGCAGTTCTTC. This sequence encodes CSVVGRNNEQFF.

This clonotype was recorded a few times. V is TRBV5-1 and J is TRBJ2-1; 7 nucleotides match TRBD2. The V gene end was trimmed by 3 bases and the J gene end by 6 bases; junction bases not matched to a gene: 9. The CDR3 length is 15 residues. Germline assignment: CDR1 SGHRS and CDR2 YFSETQ. CDR3 sequence reads: CASSSYRTSINEQFF. The CDR3 DNA sequence: TGCGCCAGCAGCTCCTACAGGACTAGTATCAATGAGCAGTTCTTC.

This clonotype was seen many times. V gene TRBV7-2 combines with J gene TRBJ2-7; D might be TRBD1 (5 bases). Trimming left V 5 bases short and J 0 bases short, with 17 bases between. The CDR3 is 16 residues long. The germline gives CDR1 SGHTA, CDR2 FQGNSA. In DNA form, the CDR3 reads TGTGCCAGCAGCAGACCACAGGTCACCAGCTCCTACGAGCAGTACTTC. It is translated as CASSRPQVTSSYEQYF.

The CDR3 bases are TGTGCCAGCAGCTGGGCGAATGGCGGGGAGCTGTTTTTT. Translating it yields CASSWANGGELFF. The chain recombines TRBV7-6 with TRBJ2-2; D is unresolved. The CDR3 consists of 13 residues. Germline V gives CDR1 SGHVS, CDR2 FNYEAQ. V gave up 4 bases and J gave up 7 bases, with 10 bases separating them.

In its sample, this clonotype was seen many times. The rearrangement links TRBV12-3 or TRBV12-4 to TRBJ2-7, with 10 positions matching TRBD2. The J segment lost 6 bases and the V segment lost 3 bases, leaving 5 bases of the junction unmatched. The CDR3 has 14 residues. This CDR3 reads CASSLKAGGGEQYF. The CDR3 nucleotides are TGTGCCAGCAGTTTGAAAGCGGGAGGGGGCGAGCAGTACTTC.

This clonotype was observed many times. V and J are TRBV5-6 and TRBJ2-7; D perhaps matches TRBD1 (5 bases). The CDR3 is 14 residues long. CDR1 SGHDT and CDR2 YYEEEE come from the germline V gene. V was pared by 0 bases and J by 2 bases, with 9 bases between. The CDR3 DNA sequence: TGTGCCAGCAGCTTGGCCGACAGAACCTACGAGCAGTACTTC. It specifies CASSLADRTYEQYF.

With respect to this clonotype: A read error may explain this, as a much larger clone is one base away. Because the CDR3 is missing its conserved closing phenylalanine or tryptophan, this is likely a read error. The chain couples TRBV6-5 to TRBJ1-2; 9 nucleotides agree with TRBD1. CDR1 is MNHEY and CDR2 is SVGAGI in the germline V gene. The trim removed 2 bases at V and 3 bases at J, leaving 4 bases unmatched. The CDR3 contains 15 residues. The CDR3, as DNA: TGTGCCAGCAGTTACCCGGGACAGGGATACTATGGCTACACCTTG. As protein: CASSYPGQGYYGYTL.

There are many counts of this clonotype. The chain uses TRBV20-1 and TRBJ1-2, with D uncertain. Germline CDR1 is DFQATT and CDR2 is SNEGSKA (reference sequence). CDR3 length: 12 residues. DNA of the CDR3: TGCAGCCCAAATCAACCCACAGCGGGCTACACCTTC. Translating gives CSPNQPTAGYTF.

This clonotype was seen a handful of times. This sequence joins TRBV9 and TRBJ2-3; D is unclear. CDR3 size: 14 residues. CDR1 and CDR2 (germline): SGDLS, YYNGEE. Trimming left V 3 bases short and J 6 bases short, with 14 bases between. The DNA of the CDR3 is TGTGCCAGCAGCGCCGAACGCCTTGGCGATACGCAGTATTTT. Amino acids: CASSAERLGDTQYF.

The table lists this clonotype with many counts. This chain uses TRBV5-1 with TRBJ2-3, with TRBD2 identical over 11 bases. V was clipped by 4 bases and J by 1 base; unmatched bases: 5. Per the germline V gene, CDR1 is SGHRS and CDR2 is YFSETQ. CDR3 length equals 16 residues. The CDR3 DNA reads as TGCGCCAGCAGCCCCTCACTAGCGGGAGGCACAGATACGCAGTATTTT. It codes for CASSPSLAGGTDTQYF.

This clonotype was seen at least ten times. This rearrangement joins TRBV7-6 to TRBJ2-1, with 7 bases aligning to TRBD2. The CDR3 is 16 amino acids. The germline CDR1 and CDR2 sequences are SGHVS and FNYEAQ. Trimming at V came to 5 bases and at J to 11 bases, leaving 18 bases not matched to a gene. The chain's CDR3 is CASSPLPVSGGGKQFF. The CDR3, as DNA: TGTGCCAGCAGCCCCCTACCAGTTAGTGGGGGAGGGAAGCAGTTCTTC.